This T cell receptor (beta chain) was recovered during a study of blood T cells in healthy people across ages. Regarding the study as a whole: There was a strong correlation between TCR beta diversity and naive T cell percentage.

The sample holds a few counts of this clonotype. The antigen remains undetermined. Trimming stripped 6 bases from V and 5 bases from J, with 16 bases between. The CDR3 sequence is 14 residues long. Germline V gene data show CDR1 as SEHNR and CDR2 as FQNEAQ (reference sequence). Using a J-beta primer mix together with a sample-barcoded 5' primer, a second PCR was run for roughly 6 to 12 cycles. TCRdb analysed the 5' RACE reads with MiXCR anew, one entry per CDR3 protein. The sample lists roughly 860,000 distinct CDR3 sequences; around two thirds were seen once. The rearrangement joins TRBV7-9 to TRBJ2-5, with D possibly TRBD1 on 6 matching bases. The receptor's source is a man under 40 in good health. The sample comprised blood. The CDR3 DNA is TGTGCCAGCAGTCCGGGACAAAGTATGGAGACCCAGTACTTC. Translation gives CASSPGQSMETQYF.